A selection of T cell receptor beta chains follows, all from one sample in a study of cytomegalovirus exposure and HLA in healthy donors. Clones were read by immunoSEQ multiplex PCR, and TCRdb kept only the in-frame ones, dropping some. The table includes about 170,000 clones, 75% to 90% detected once. The sequencing input was PBMCs. The receptor source for this set is a male donor in good health and CMV-seronegative. The CDR3 runs from the conserved cysteine through the conserved F or W. A D gene is named only where the DNA matches it firmly. A clone size is listed for some rows: how often the clone was seen (once, few, many), or a class if it is expanded.

>few|TRBV2|.|TRBJ1-1
CASPTNTEAFF
TGTGCCAGTCCTACGAACACTGAAGCTTTCTTT
>.|TRBV7-9|TRBD1|TRBJ1-2
CSSSLGQGEGYTF
TGTTCCAGCAGCCTTGGACAGGGCGAGGGCTACACCTTC
>.|TRBV7-9|.|TRBJ2-5
CASSFLMNPSMETQYF
TGTGCCAGCAGCTTTTTGATGAATCCTAGCATGGAGACCCAGTACTTC
>.|TRBV7-2|TRBD1|TRBJ2-1
CASSLRQGGSEQFF
TGTGCCAGCAGCTTACGACAGGGGGGAAGTGAGCAGTTCTTC
>few|TRBV11-3|TRBD1|TRBJ2-7
CASSVGQGREQYF
TGTGCCAGCAGCGTGGGACAGGGTCGCGAGCAGTACTTC
>.|TRBV6-5|.|TRBJ1-6
CASSYAGRLDSPLHF
TGTGCCAGCAGTTACGCCGGCAGGCTGGATTCACCCCTCCACTTT
>.|TRBV6-5|TRBD1|TRBJ2-7
CASRTTGGPYEQYF
TGTGCCAGCAGGACTACAGGGGGCCCTTACGAGCAGTACTTC
>.|TRBV7-8|.|TRBJ1-6
CASSLAGQPSYNSPLHF
TGTGCCAGCAGCTTAGCAGGACAGCCTTCCTATAATTCACCCCTCCACTTT
>.|TRBV6-5|TRBD1|TRBJ1-1
CASRQGGQGDREAFF
TGTGCCAGCAGACAAGGAGGACAGGGTGATCGAGAAGCTTTCTTT
>.|TRBV6-1|.|TRBJ1-6
CASSLFRGNSPLHF
TGTGCCAGCAGTTTGTTCCGGGGTAATTCACCCCTCCACTTT
>.|TRBV6-5|.|TRBJ2-2
CASSYWGGTGELFF
TGTGCCAGCAGTTACTGGGGAGGTACCGGGGAGCTGTTTTTT
>.|TRBV7-9|TRBD1|TRBJ2-3
CASSKSGTATSTDTQYF
TGTGCCAGCAGCAAATCCGGGACAGCAACTAGCACAGATACGCAGTATTTT
>.|TRBV5-6|TRBD1|TRBJ2-7
CASSLGQGRGNEQYF
TGTGCCAGCAGCTTGGGTCAGGGCAGGGGGAACGAGCAGTACTTC
>few|TRBV18|.|TRBJ1-1
CASSPRTENTEAFF
TGTGCCAGCTCACCTCGGACAGAGAACACTGAAGCTTTCTTT
>.|TRBV5-1|TRBD1|TRBJ2-7
CASRPTGTVYEQYF
TGCGCCAGCAGGCCCACCGGGACAGTCTACGAGCAGTACTTC
>.|TRBV19|.|TRBJ1-3
CASVTGGNTIYF
TGTGCCAGTGTGACAGGCGGAAACACCATATATTTT
>.|TRBV27|.|TRBJ1-2
CASSPGPLYGYTF
TGTGCCAGCAGCCCTGGGCCGCTCTATGGCTACACCTTC
>.|TRBV6-5|.|TRBJ2-2
CASSYRGYTGELFF
TGTGCCAGCAGTTACCGGGGGTACACCGGGGAGCTGTTTTTT
>.|TRBV7-7|TRBD2|TRBJ2-1
CASSLGRGGHNEQFF
TGTGCTAGCAGCTTAGGGCGGGGGGGCCACAATGAGCAGTTCTTC
>.|TRBV27|TRBD1|TRBJ1-6
CASSSGTGGGFYNSPLHF
TGTGCCAGCAGTTCGGGGACAGGGGGTGGTTTCTATAATTCACCCCTCCACTTT
>.|TRBV5-8|.|TRBJ1-4
CASSLPLDSSGGTEKLFF
TGTGCCAGCAGCTTGCCCTTAGACTCGTCGGGGGGCACTGAAAAACTGTTTTTT
>once|TRBV2|.|TRBJ1-4
CASTALRTSGELFF
TGTGCCAGCACGGCTTTGCGGACTTCTGGAGAACTGTTTTTT